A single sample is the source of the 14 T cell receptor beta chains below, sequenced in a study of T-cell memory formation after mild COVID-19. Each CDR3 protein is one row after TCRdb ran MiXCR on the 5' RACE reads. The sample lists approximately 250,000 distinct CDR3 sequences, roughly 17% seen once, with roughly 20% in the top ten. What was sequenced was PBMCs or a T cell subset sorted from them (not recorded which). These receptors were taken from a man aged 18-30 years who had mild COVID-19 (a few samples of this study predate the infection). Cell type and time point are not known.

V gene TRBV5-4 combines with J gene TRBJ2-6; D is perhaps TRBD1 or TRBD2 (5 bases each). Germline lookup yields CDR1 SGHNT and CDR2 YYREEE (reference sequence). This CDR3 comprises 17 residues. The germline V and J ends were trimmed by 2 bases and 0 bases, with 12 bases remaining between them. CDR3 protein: CASSLEGLGSGANVLTF. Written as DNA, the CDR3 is TGTGCCAGCAGCTTAGAGGGGCTCGGCTCTGGGGCCAACGTCCTGACTTTC. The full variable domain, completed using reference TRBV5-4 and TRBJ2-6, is ETGVTQSPTHLIKTRGQQVTLRCSSQSGHNTVSWYQQALGQGPQFIFQYYREEENGRGNFPPRFSGLQFPNYSSELNVNALELDDSALYLCASSLEGLGSGANVLTFGAGSRLTVL.

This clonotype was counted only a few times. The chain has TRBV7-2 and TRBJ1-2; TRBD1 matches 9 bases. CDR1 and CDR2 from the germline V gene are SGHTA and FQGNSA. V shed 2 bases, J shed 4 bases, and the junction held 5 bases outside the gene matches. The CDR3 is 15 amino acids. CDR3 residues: CASSLTGTGLYGYTF. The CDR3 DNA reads TGTGCCAGCAGCTTAACCGGGACAGGGCTCTATGGCTACACCTTC. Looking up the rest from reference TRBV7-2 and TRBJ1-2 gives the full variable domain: GAGVSQSPSNKVTEKGKDVELRCDPISGHTALYWYRQSLGQGLEFLIYFQGNSAPDKSGLPSDRFSAERTGGSVSTLTIQRTQQEDSAVYLCASSLTGTGLYGYTFGSGTRLTVV.

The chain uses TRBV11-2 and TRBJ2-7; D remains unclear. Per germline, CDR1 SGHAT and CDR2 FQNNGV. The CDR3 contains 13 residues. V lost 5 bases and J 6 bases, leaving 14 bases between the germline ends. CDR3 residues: CASSPKKRSEQYF. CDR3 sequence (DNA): TGTGCCAGCAGCCCAAAGAAACGTAGCGAGCAGTACTTC.

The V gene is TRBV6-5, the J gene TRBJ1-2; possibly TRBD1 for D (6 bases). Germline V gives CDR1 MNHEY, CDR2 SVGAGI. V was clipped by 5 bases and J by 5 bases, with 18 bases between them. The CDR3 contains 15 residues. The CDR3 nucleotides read TGTGCCAGCAGTCTCCTGACAGGTGGGAATTATGGCTACACCTTC. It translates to CASSLLTGGNYGYTF.

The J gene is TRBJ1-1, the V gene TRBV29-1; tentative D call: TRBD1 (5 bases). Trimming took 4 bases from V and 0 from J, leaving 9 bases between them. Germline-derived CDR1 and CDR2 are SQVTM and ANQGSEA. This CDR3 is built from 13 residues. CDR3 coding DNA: TGCAGCGTTGGCGGGGGTTTGAACACTGAAGCTTTCTTT. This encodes CSVGGGLNTEAFF.

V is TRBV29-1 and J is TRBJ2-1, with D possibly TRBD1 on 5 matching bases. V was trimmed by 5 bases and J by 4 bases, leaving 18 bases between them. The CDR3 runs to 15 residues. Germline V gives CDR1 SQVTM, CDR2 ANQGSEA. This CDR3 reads CSVCPDSLSYNEQFF. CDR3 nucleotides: TGCAGCGTTTGCCCCGACAGTCTCTCTTACAATGAGCAGTTCTTC.

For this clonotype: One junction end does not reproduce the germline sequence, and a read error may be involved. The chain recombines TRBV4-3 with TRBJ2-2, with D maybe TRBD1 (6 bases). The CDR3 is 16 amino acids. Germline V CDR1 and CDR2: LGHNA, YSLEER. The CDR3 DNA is TGCGCCAGCAGCCAAGAGGGACACCCAAACACCGGGGAGATGTTTTTT. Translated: CASSQEGHPNTGEMFF.

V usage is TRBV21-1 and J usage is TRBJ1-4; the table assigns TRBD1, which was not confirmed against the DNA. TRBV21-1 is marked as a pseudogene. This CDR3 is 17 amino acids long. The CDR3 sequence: CASSKPDRGREDEKLFF. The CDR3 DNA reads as TGTGCCAGCAGCAAACCGGACAGGGGGCGAGAGGATGAAAAACTGTTTTTT.

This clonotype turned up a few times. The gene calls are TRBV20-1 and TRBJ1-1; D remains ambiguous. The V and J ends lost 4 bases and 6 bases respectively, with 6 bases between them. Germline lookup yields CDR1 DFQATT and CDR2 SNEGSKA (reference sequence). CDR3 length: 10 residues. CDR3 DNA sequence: TGCAGTGCTACGGGCGCTGAAGCTTTCTTT. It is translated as CSATGAEAFF.

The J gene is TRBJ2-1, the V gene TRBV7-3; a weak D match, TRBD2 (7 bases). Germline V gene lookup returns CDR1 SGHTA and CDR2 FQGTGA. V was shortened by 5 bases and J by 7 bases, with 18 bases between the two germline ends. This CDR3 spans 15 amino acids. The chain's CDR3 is CASSPRGGRWNEQFF. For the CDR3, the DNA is TGTGCCAGCAGCCCAAGGGGGGGGAGGTGGAATGAGCAGTTCTTC. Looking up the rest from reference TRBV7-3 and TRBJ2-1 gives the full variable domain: GAGVSQTPSNKVTEKGKYVELRCDPISGHTALYWYRQSLGQGPEFLIYFQGTGAADDSGLPNDRFFAVRPEGSVSTLKIQRTERGDSAVYLCASSPRGGRWNEQFFGPGTRLTVL.

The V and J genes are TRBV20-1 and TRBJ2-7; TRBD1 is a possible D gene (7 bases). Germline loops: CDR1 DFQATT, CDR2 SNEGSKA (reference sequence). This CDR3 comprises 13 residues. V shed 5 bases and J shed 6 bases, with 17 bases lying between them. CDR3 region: CSAPTGTGGEQYF. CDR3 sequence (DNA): TGCAGTGCTCCGACAGGGACCGGGGGCGAGCAGTACTTC.

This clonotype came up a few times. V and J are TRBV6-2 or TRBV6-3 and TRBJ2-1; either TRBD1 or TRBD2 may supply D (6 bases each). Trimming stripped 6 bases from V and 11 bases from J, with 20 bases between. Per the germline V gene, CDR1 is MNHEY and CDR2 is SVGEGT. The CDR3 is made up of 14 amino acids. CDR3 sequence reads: CASSDGGLAWQQFF. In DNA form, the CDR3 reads TGTGCCAGCAGCGACGGGGGCCTAGCGTGGCAGCAGTTCTTC.

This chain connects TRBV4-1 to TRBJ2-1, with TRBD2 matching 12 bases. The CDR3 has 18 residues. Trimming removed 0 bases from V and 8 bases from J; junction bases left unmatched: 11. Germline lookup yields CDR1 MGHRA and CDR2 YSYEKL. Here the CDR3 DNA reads TGCGCCAGCAGCCAAGATCAGACTAGCGGGGGTATCAGTTATGAGCAGTTCTTC. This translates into CASSQDQTSGGISYEQFF.

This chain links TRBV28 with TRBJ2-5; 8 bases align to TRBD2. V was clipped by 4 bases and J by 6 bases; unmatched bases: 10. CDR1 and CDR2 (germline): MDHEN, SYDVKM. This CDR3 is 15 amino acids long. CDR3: CASSSGGGRGKTQYF. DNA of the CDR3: TGTGCCAGCAGTTCGGGAGGGGGGCGTGGAAAGACCCAGTACTTC.